This T cell receptor beta chain is from a study of sequential checkpoint blockade in melanoma. Study in general: Arm A got nivolumab then ipilimumab; arm B the reverse, 1:1. Each arm's sequence ended with maintenance nivolumab.

Some clones are missing from TCRdb's copy, which holds only in-frame ones; the method was immunoSEQ multiplex PCR. The profile shows roughly 12,000 clones, about 65% of them singletons. The sample's treatment: randomized to nivolumab then ipilimumab (arm A) or the reverse (arm B). No patient had prior DNA-damaging chemotherapy. From thawed PBMCs, live CD3+CD8+ cells negative for CD19 and CD56 were sorted. In germline, CDR1 is MNHNY, CDR2 SVGAGI (reference sequence). The CDR3 is 13 residues long. V was pared by 7 bases and J by 5 bases, with 11 bases between. The source material was CD8+ T cells sorted from blood (inferred from file names), sampled from a patient given nivolumab and ipilimumab in sequence. This clonotype was sampled from a human donor with melanoma. The chain uses TRBV6-6 and TRBJ1-4; no clear D. For the CDR3, the DNA is TGTGCCAGCAAGGAGGGATCAAATGAAAAACTGTTTTTT. Translated: CASKEGSNEKLFF.